What follows are 16 T cell receptor beta chains derived from one specimen sequenced in a study of cytomegalovirus exposure and HLA in healthy donors. Sequencing used immunoSEQ multiplex PCR; TCRdb keeps in-frame clones, though not all of them. This table has 130,000 to 150,000 clones, around 89% appearing once. Sequenced sample: PBMCs. These receptor sequences come from a woman aged 25 to 39 in good health and CMV-seropositive.

The chain links TRBV27 to TRBJ2-5; D possibly corresponds to TRBD2 (5 bases). V lost 3 bases and J lost 5, with 19 bases in between. Germline loops: CDR1 MNHEY, CDR2 SMNVEV (reference sequence). The CDR3 runs to 16 residues. CDR3 nucleotide sequence: TGTGCCAGCAGTTTTCGTTGGAGAGGGTACGGGGAGACCCAGTACTTC. Protein product: CASSFRWRGYGETQYF.

The rearrangement links TRBV18 to TRBJ1-1; D is perhaps TRBD1 (5 bases). The CDR3 spans 15 residues. Trimming pared 6 bases from V and 0 bases from J, leaving 14 bases between. Per the germline V gene, CDR1 is KGHSH and CDR2 is LQKENI. CDR3 nucleotides: TGTGCCAGCTCCAAGATGGAGGGACTGAACACTGAAGCTTTCTTT. Translation gives CASSKMEGLNTEAFF.

The chain employs TRBV2 and TRBJ2-7; maybe TRBD1 (6 bases). Trimming cost V 8 bases and J 0 bases, with 11 bases left between them. This CDR3 spans 13 amino acids. The germline CDR1 and CDR2 sequences are SNHLY and FYNNEI. In DNA, the CDR3 is TGTGCCAGCCGGACGGGACACTCCTACGAGCAGTACTTC. Protein: CASRTGHSYEQYF. Combining the CDR3 with reference TRBV2 and TRBJ2-7 gives the whole variable domain EPEVTQTPSHQVTQMGQEVILRCVPISNHLYFYWYRQILGQKVEFLVSFYNNEISEKSEIFDDQFSVERPDGSNFTLKIRSTKLEDSAMYFCASRTGHSYEQYFGPGTRLTVT.

This clone was detected once. The chain carries TRBV6-1 and TRBJ2-3; TRBD2 agrees at 11 bases. With V trimmed by 4 bases and J by 2 bases, 5 bases remained unmatched. The germline V gene has CDR1 MNHNS and CDR2 SASEGT. There are 16 residues in the CDR3. The CDR3 sequence is CASSGRLAGHTDTQYF. CDR3 DNA sequence: TGTGCCAGCAGTGGGAGACTAGCGGGACACACAGATACGCAGTATTTT.

V and J are TRBV6-1 and TRBJ2-6; D might be TRBD2 (5 bases). CDR1 and CDR2 from the germline V gene are MNHNS and SASEGT. This CDR3 is built from 14 residues. Trimming removed 7 bases from V and 3 bases from J, with 10 bases in between. The CDR3 loop is CASIPSGGANVLTF. The CDR3 DNA reads as TGTGCCAGCATTCCGAGCGGTGGGGCCAACGTCCTGACTTTC.

This rearrangement joins TRBV21-1 to TRBJ2-1; TRBD2 is the table's D call, not checked against the DNA. TRBV21-1 is a pseudogene segment. The CDR3 contains 17 residues. Written as DNA, the CDR3 is TGTGCCAGCAGCTCCACAAGACCGGGGAAAAATTACAATGAGCAGTTCTTC. Protein sequence: CASSSTRPGKNYNEQFF.

The V gene is TRBV29-1, the J gene TRBJ1-3; possibly TRBD1 for D (5 bases). This CDR3 is 12 amino acids long. Germline assignment: CDR1 SQVTM and CDR2 ANQGSEA. Trimming took 6 bases from V and 8 from J, leaving 14 bases between them. CDR3 sequence (DNA): TGCAGCGTCCGCTCGGGGGTAGACACCATATATTTT. Translation: CSVRSGVDTIYF.

V gene TRBV5-6 combines with J gene TRBJ2-5, with 9 bases aligning to TRBD1. Trimming removed 4 bases from V and 4 bases from J; junction bases left unmatched: 8. In germline, CDR1 is SGHDT, CDR2 YYEEEE. This CDR3 has 15 residues. The CDR3 spells CASSEMGQGPETQYF. CDR3 bases: TGTGCCAGCAGCGAGATGGGACAGGGACCAGAGACCCAGTACTTC.

The V gene is TRBV13, the J gene TRBJ1-1; D gene ambiguous. V was cut by 0 bases and J by 0 bases, with 8 bases left in between. The CDR3 totals 15 residues. Germline V gene data show CDR1 as PRHDT and CDR2 as FYEKMQ (reference sequence). The CDR3 spells CASSLGRGLNTEAFF. The CDR3 bases are TGTGCCAGCAGCTTAGGCCGGGGTTTGAACACTGAAGCTTTCTTT.

As DNA, the CDR3 is TGTGCCAGCAGCTTAGTCGGCGGGCGTTCCTACAATGAGCAGTTCTTC. Its translation: CASSLVGGRSYNEQFF. V gene TRBV7-9 combines with J gene TRBJ2-1, with D perhaps TRBD2 (5 bases). The CDR3 totals 16 residues. Trimming cost V 1 base and J 1 base, with 11 bases left between them. CDR1 is SEHNR, CDR2 FQNEAQ, per germline (reference sequence).

This chain joins TRBV19 and TRBJ1-6; 9 bases line up with TRBD1. With 10 bases clipped from V and 8 bases from J, the junction kept 6 bases outside the gene matches. This CDR3 spans 13 amino acids. Germline assignment: CDR1 LNHDA and CDR2 SQIVND (reference sequence). CDR3 protein: CATRRDRDSPLHF. In DNA, the CDR3 is TGTGCCACGCGTCGGGACAGGGATTCACCCCTCCACTTT.

This clone was counted at least ten times. This chain uses TRBV28 with TRBJ2-7, with D possibly matching TRBD2 (5 bases). Trimming removed 3 bases at V and 2 bases at J, with 11 bases between. There are 14 residues in the CDR3. Germline lookup yields CDR1 MDHEN and CDR2 SYDVKM. CDR3 residues: CASSFGENPYEQYF. The CDR3 DNA sequence: TGTGCCAGCAGTTTTGGGGAGAACCCCTACGAGCAGTACTTC. Combining the CDR3 with reference TRBV28 and TRBJ2-7 gives the whole variable domain DVKVTQSSRYLVKRTGEKVFLECVQDMDHENMFWYRQDPGLGLRLIYFSYDVKMKEKGDIPEGYSVSREKKERFSLILESASTNQTSMYLCASSFGENPYEQYFGPGTRLTVT.

The chain links TRBV9 to TRBJ2-3; maybe TRBD2 (5 bases). This CDR3 is built from 12 residues. Between the trimmed V and J ends, which lost 4 bases and 6 bases, there was a span of 9 bases. CDR1 SGDLS and CDR2 YYNGEE come from the germline V gene. The CDR3 loop reads CASSSSGDTQYF. DNA of the CDR3: TGTGCCAGCAGCTCATCGGGGGATACGCAGTATTTT.

The chain has TRBV5-4 and TRBJ2-2; D perhaps matches TRBD1 (6 bases). This CDR3 spans 14 amino acids. V shed 5 bases and J shed 4 bases, with 12 bases lying between them. CDR1 SGHNT and CDR2 YYREEE come from the germline V gene (reference sequence). The CDR3 DNA reads TGTGCCAGCAGTTCAGGGGTGGGCACCGGGGAGCTGTTTTTT. Translation gives CASSSGVGTGELFF.

This clone was detected only once. This chain uses TRBV6-5 with TRBJ2-7, with D perhaps matching TRBD2 (5 bases). The CDR3 is 12 residues long. From germline, CDR1 is MNHEY and CDR2 SVGAGI. V was cut by 5 bases and J by 6 bases, with 11 bases left in between. CDR3 loop: CASSHLEGEQYF. Here the CDR3 DNA reads TGTGCCAGCAGTCACCTCGAGGGCGAGCAGTACTTC.

This clone showed up just once. The chain combines TRBV28 with TRBJ1-2; TRBD1 aligns across 9 bases. Germline CDR1 is MDHEN and CDR2 is SYDVKM. The ends lost 3 bases at V and 8 bases at J; junction bases unmatched: 7. The CDR3 length is 14 residues. The CDR3 coding sequence is TGTGCCAGCAGTTTTGGGGGACAGGGACGGGGCTACACCTTC. It specifies CASSFGGQGRGYTF.